This record looks at one T cell receptor (beta chain) sequence and its context. Its specificity is not known. With survey level as its setting, the immunoSEQ assay was v3.0. The repertoire was sequenced with immunoSEQ multiplex PCR; TCRdb's copy has only in-frame clones and lacks some. The sample includes roughly 50,000 clones, about 86% of them seen just once. This entry is derived from a study of long-term antiretroviral therapy in people with HIV. Study conclusions and caveats: The clones with expansion before ART were dominant in the repertoire at all time points.

The length of the CDR3 is 14 residues. The germline V gene has CDR1 SEHNR and CDR2 FQNEAQ (reference sequence). V gave up 5 bases and J gave up 3 bases, with 13 bases separating them. This clonotype was sampled from a woman aged 18-29 years with HIV. The sample in question was unsorted PBMCs, obtained 0.8 years after starting antiretroviral therapy. The chain carries TRBV7-9 and TRBJ1-1, with D possibly matching TRBD1 (5 bases). CDR3 protein: CASSRGGTHTEAFF. CDR3 bases: TGTGCCAGCAGCCGAGGCGGGACCCACACTGAAGCTTTCTTT.